This T cell receptor beta chain was recovered during a study of T cells in Graves' hyperthyroidism and ophthalmopathy (dated by TCRdb to between 2018 and 2020). Concerning the study at large: Peripheral blood was sampled at the time of initial diagnosis, prior to any treatment. TCR V-J signatures able to tell the groups apart were searched for in a discovery cohort of 90 to 100 patients, of whom over 40 had Graves' ophthalmopathy and roughly 57 had stable Graves' hyperthyroidism. Prospective prediction of ophthalmopathy was tested in an independent validation cohort consisting of 18 to 20 hyperthyroidism patients and around 17 patients who later progressed to ophthalmopathy. The 100 discovery patients were randomly split 7:3 into training and test sets. In addition, the study compared T-cell repertoires in thyroid tissue and in blood from over 5 Graves' hyperthyroidism patients. Following sampling, methimazole starting at 30 mg daily was given to hyperthyroidism patients, and high-dose intravenous methylprednisolone was given to ophthalmopathy patients. The paper describes TCR Vbeta CDR3 sequencing of roughly 130 peripheral blood samples, made up of 43 ophthalmopathy patients, some 76 hyperthyroidism patients and 17 progressor patients.

In regard to this clonotype: The specificity of this receptor is unknown. Base qualities were left out, and no much larger clone turns up one base away.

What the authors observed across the whole study: Sample size was not statistically predetermined, and investigators were not blinded to group allocation. A model built on a 13 V-J signature distinguished ophthalmopathy from stable hyperthyroidism, reaching about 88% sensitivity and under 84% specificity in cross-validation and 80%/75% in testing. Most expanded thyroid clonotypes (frequency above 0.001) were also detected in blood, a finding suggesting that blood repertoires may reflect thyroid immune responses. During validation, the model predicted progression to ophthalmopathy a median of about 6.3 months ahead of onset, with more than 55% sensitivity and roughly 72% specificity.

Stable Graves' hyperthyroidism was defined as no progression to ophthalmopathy during 18 months of follow-up. Hyperthyroidism patients were newly diagnosed, with disease duration under 2 months, and aged 18 to 65 years. Patients with uncontrolled infections, other autoimmune diseases, pregnancy or lactation were excluded. Clinical symptoms, serum thyroxine and TRAb, thyroid ultrasound, and orbital computed tomography formed the basis for the diagnoses. Ficoll-Paque density gradient centrifugation was used to isolate PBMCs from around 9.1 ml of fresh peripheral blood. Total RNA was extracted using Trizol reagent, and RNA quality was assessed on an Agilent 2100 Bioanalyzer. CDR1 is given as LNHDA and CDR2 as SQIVND, both from the germline V gene (reference sequence). The CDR3 runs 14 amino acids, cysteine and phenylalanine included. Only the CDR3 portion is preserved as DNA: 42 bases, with reading frame beginning at the first base. V loses 8 bases, J loses 3 bases, and the germline ends lie 16 bases apart.

The TCR beta CDR3 regions were amplified from RNA transcripts. The TCR CDR3 was subjected to a first round of RT-PCR using the HTBI primer set and the Qiagen OneStep RT-PCR kit. Libraries were constructed in a second round of multiplex PCR, after which size selection and purification were carried out. The libraries were sequenced on an Illumina HiSeq2000 using paired-end 100 bp reads. Concerning the study's data processing: SOAPnuke was used to process the raw data, throwing out any read that contained adapters or uncalled bases, had a mean Phred below 15, or lacked an exact constant-primer or identifier match. COPE v1.2.5 was used to merge high-quality paired reads, and clonotypes were defined as unique nucleotide sequences. Clonotypes were aligned to IMGT TRBV, TRBD and TRBJ reference segments using MiTCR v1.1. The analysis was restricted to V-J combinations with a frequency above 0.0001, which together covered roughly 99% of the repertoires. The TCS score was defined as F50 (clonal expansion) divided by E x V (chaos), with BLOSUM62-based TCRdist calculated between CDR3 peptides within each V-J. Welch's t-statistics and random forest reduced 500 to 650 V-J features to 10 to 15, which were used in a naive Bayes classifier (R e1071). TCRdb handled the public reads itself, with Q25 trimming in fastp and clone calling in MiXCR, and kept productive beta chains. Duplicate CDR3 protein sequences are folded into a single record with the most common DNA and genes. The V and J calls come from TCRdb's annotation, not from the publication. Across this sample there are about 620,000 distinct CDR3 sequences, with around 15% seen only once. The ten top clones hold around 4% of the sample.

This receptor was obtained from a woman younger than 45 with Graves' hyperthyroidism. This receptor chain uses TRBV19 and TRBJ1-2; the D gene is possibly TRBD1, with 6 bases matching. The sequencing input was blood. In nucleotides, the sequence is TGTGCCAGTGGGGGCCTTTCTGCGGACTATGGCTACACCTTC. The encoded protein is CASGGLSADYGYTF.